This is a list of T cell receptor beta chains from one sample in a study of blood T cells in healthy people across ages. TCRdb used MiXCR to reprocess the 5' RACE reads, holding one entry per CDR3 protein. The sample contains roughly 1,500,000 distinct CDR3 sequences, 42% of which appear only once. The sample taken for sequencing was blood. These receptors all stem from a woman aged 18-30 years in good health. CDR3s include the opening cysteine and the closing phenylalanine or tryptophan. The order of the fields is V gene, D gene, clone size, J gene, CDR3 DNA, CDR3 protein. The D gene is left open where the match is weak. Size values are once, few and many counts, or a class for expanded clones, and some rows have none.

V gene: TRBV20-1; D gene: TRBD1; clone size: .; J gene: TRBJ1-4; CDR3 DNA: TGCAGTGCTTTCCCCAGGACAGGGCCCGCTATTCTTGGTGAAAAACTGTTTTTT; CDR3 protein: CSAFPRTGPAILGEKLFF
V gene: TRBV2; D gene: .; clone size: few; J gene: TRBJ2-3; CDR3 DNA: TGTGCCAGCAGACCAGGGACCACAGATACGCAGTATTTT; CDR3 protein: CASRPGTTDTQYF
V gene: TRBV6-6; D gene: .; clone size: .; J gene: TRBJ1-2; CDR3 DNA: TGTGCCAGCAGATCCTCCGGACGTGAGGACGGCTACACCTTC; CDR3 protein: CASRSSGREDGYTF
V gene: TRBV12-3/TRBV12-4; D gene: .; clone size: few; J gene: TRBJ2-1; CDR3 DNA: TGTGCCAGCACCGTCGATGGACCGCCTCGGTTCTTC; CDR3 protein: CASTVDGPPRFF
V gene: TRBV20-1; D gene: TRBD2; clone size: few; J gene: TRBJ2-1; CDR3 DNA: TGCAGTGCCCTACTAGCGGGAGGGCCCTGGAATGAGCAGTTCTTC; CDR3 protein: CSALLAGGPWNEQFF
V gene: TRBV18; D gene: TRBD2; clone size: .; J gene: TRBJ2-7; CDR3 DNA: TGTGCCAGCTCACCGGTGGCTAGCGGGACCTACGAGCAGTACTTC; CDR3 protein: CASSPVASGTYEQYF
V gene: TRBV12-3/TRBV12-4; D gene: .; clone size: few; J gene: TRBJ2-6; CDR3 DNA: TGTGCCAGCAGTCCCCAAGGGGGGCGATTGAGCTCTGGGGCCAACGTCCTGACTTTC; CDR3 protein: CASSPQGGRLSSGANVLTF
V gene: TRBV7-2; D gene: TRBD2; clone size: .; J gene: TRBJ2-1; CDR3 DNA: TGTGCCAGCAGCTTAGAGGGGACTAGCGGGAGTCCCCAGTTCTTC; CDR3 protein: CASSLEGTSGSPQFF
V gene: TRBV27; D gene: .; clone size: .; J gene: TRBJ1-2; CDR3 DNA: TGTGCCAGCAGAAAGATAAGTGCCTATGGCTACACCTTC; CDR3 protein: CASRKISAYGYTF
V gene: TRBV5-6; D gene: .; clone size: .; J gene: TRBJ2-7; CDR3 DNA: TGTGCCAGCAGCGCCGGTCTGCAGGAGCAGTACTTC; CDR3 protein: CASSAGLQEQYF
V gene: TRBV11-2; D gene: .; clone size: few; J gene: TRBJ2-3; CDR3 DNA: TGTGCCAGCAGCTTAGCTGGTCCTACTAGCACAGATACGCAGTATTTT; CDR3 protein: CASSLAGPTSTDTQYF
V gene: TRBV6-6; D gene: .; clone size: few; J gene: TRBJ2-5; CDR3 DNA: TGTGCCAGCAGTTTGGGGCTAGCCGGGATCGACAATGAGCAGTACTTC; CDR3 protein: CASSLGLAGIDNEQYF
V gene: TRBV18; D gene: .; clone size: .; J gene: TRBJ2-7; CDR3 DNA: TGTGCCAGCTCTCAACAACCTGGACAACCTGTCTACGAGCAGTACTTC; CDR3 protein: CASSQQPGQPVYEQYF
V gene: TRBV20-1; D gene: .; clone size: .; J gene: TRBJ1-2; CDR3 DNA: TGCAGTGCCCAGGACCCTGAGACCAACTATGGCTACACCTTC; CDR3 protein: CSAQDPETNYGYTF
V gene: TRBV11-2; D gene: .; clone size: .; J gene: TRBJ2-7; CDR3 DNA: TGTGCCAGCAGCACCCAGGAGGGAGCCTACGAGCAGTACTTC; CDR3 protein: CASSTQEGAYEQYF
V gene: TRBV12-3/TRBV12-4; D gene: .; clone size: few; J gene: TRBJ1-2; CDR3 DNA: TGTGCCAGCAGCCAACCCCCGGGTGGCTACACCTTC; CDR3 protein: CASSQPPGGYTF
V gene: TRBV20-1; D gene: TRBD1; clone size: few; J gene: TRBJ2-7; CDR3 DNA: TGCAGTGCTAGAGATGGGAGGGCCAGGACAGGGGTCGTAAATGAGCAGTACTTC; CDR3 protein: CSARDGRARTGVVNEQYF
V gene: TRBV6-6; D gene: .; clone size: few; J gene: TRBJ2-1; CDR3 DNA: TGTGCCAGCAGTTCAGGACAGGCCGGGGGTGGCGAGTTCTTC; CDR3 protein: CASSSGQAGGGEFF
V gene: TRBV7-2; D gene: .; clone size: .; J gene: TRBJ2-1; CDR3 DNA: TGTGCCAGCAGCTTTTGGTCGGCTAGTCTGGTCAAGAAGGAGCAGTTCTTC; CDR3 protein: CASSFWSASLVKKEQFF
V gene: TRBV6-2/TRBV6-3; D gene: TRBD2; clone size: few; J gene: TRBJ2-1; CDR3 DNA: TGTGCCAGCAGCAGAGAGACTAGCGGGGGCAATGAGCAGTTCTTC; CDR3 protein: CASSRETSGGNEQFF
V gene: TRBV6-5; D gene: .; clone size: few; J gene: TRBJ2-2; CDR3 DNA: TGTGCCAGCAGTTACGGCCGCACCGGGGAGCTGTTTTTT; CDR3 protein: CASSYGRTGELFF
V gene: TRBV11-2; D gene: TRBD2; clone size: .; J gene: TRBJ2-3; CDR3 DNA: TGTGCCAGCAGCTTAGGCGGCGGGGGGGCGGTAGATACGCAGTATTTT; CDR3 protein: CASSLGGGGAVDTQYF
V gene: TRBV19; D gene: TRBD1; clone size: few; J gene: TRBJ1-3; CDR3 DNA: TGTGCCAGTAGTCCTGGGACAGCCACTGGAAACACCATATATTTT; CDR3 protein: CASSPGTATGNTIYF
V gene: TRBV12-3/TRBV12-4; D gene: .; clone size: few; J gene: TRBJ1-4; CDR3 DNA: TGTGCCAGCAGTTTGAATGGGGCTAATGAAAAACTGTTTTTT; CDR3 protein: CASSLNGANEKLFF
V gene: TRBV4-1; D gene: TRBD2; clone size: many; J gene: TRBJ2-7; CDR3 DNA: TGCGCCAGCAGCCAGGGGCTAGCGGGAGGTTACGAGCAGTACTTC; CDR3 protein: CASSQGLAGGYEQYF
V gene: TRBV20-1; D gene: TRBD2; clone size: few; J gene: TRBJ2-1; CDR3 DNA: TGCAGTGCTAGGCCGCTAGCGGGAATCTACAATGAGCAGTTCTTC; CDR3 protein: CSARPLAGIYNEQFF
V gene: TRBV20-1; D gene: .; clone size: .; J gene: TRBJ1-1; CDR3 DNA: TGCAGTGCTAATAAGGGACACACTGAAGCTTTCTTT; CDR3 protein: CSANKGHTEAFF
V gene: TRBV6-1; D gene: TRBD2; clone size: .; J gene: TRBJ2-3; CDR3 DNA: TGTGCCAGCGGTGAAACCGTTGGGGGGGTCACAGATACGCAGTATTTT; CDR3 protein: CASGETVGGVTDTQYF
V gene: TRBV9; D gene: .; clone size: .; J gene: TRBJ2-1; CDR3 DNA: TGTGCCAGCAGCAAGTTAGGGGGTTCCTACAATGAGCAGTTCTTC; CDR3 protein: CASSKLGGSYNEQFF
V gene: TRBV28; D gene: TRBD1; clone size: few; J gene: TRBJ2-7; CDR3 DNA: TGTGCCAGCAGTCAAGCACTACCGGGACAGGGGAGCCACGAGCAGTACTTC; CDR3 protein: CASSQALPGQGSHEQYF
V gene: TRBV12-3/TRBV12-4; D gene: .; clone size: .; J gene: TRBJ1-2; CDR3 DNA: TGTGCCAGCAGCCCCCGGCGAAGTCTTAACTATGGCTACACCTTC; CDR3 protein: CASSPRRSLNYGYTF
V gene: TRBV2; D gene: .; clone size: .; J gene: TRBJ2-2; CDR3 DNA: TGTGCCAGCAGCCAAACACGGGGGAACACCGGGGAGCTGTTTTTT; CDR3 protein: CASSQTRGNTGELFF
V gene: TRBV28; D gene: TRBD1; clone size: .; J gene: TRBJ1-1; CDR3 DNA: TGTGCCAGCAGTGCGTACCCCAGGGGGACTGAAGCTTTCTTT; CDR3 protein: CASSAYPRGTEAFF
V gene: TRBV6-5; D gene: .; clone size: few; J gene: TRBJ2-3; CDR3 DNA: TGTGCCAGCAGTTCAGACGACAGAAGCACAGATACGCAGTATTTT; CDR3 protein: CASSSDDRSTDTQYF
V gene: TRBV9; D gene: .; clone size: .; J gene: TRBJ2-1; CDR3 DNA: TGTGCCAGCAGCGTAGGAGCTAGCGCTAGGTTCTTC; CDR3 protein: CASSVGASARFF
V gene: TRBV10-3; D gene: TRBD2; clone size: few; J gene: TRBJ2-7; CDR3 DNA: TGTGCCATCATCGAGGGTGCGGGAGCCTACGAGCAGTACTTC; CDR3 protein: CAIIEGAGAYEQYF